This T cell receptor (beta chain) was identified in a study of T cells in women clearing cervical HPV infection. Study-wide results and caveats: TRBV6-7 abundance was lower in cases than controls (0.11% versus 0.16%). CIN3+ cases had significantly higher TCR repertoire richness than controls, but evenness did not differ.

Germline loops: CDR1 SGHTA, CDR2 FQGTGA. The CDR3 contains 14 residues. The data were produced by immunoSEQ multiplex PCR, yet TCRdb's version contains in-frame clones alone and is incomplete. The sample totals roughly 24,000 clones. About this clone itself: Its antigen is currently unknown. The CDR3 end lies 3 residues beyond the end of the read and is filled in from the germline J gene.

The sequence derives from a woman between 18 and 69 years old with a cervical HPV16 infection that either progressed to CIN3+ or cleared (not recorded which). The chain has TRBV7-3 and TRBJ1-2; D call uncertain. Sequenced: blood buffy coat. The CDR3 here is CASSPSRSTDTYTF. The sequenced CDR3 bases are TGTGCCAGCAGCCCATCCCGGAGCACAGATACC.